Shown below are 2 T cell receptor beta chains from a single sample sequenced in a study of tumor-infiltrating lymphocytes in primary liver carcinoma. Constant-region priming of 500 to 550 ng total RNA yielded TCR beta cDNA. What produced the TCR beta libraries was three nested multiplex PCR rounds using slightly modified ARM-PCR. TRBV1-TRBV30 forward and Cbeta reverse primers drove the first two approximately 11-cycle rounds. Using its own MiXCR run on the multiplex PCR reads, TCRdb lists one record per CDR3 protein. The sample has approximately 110,000 distinct CDR3 sequences; approximately 70% are singletons. Unsorted bulk tissue, roughly 20-32 mg of it, served as the source for co-extraction of RNA and DNA. Sequencing was done on a sample of liver tumor tissue from sampling region 1. Subset given: tumor region T1, superior pole. The receptors were gathered from a woman between 55 and 75 years old with primary liver carcinoma and hepatitis B virus infection.

In the case of this clonotype: A much bigger clone sits one base away, suggesting this may be a read error. CDR3 bases: TGTGCCACCCTACTAGCGGGCACCTACGAGGAGTACTTC. Protein sequence: CATLLAGTYEEYF. The J gene is TRBJ2-7, the V gene TRBV10-3; 9 nucleotides agree with TRBD2. The CDR3 totals 13 residues. The germline V gene has CDR1 ENHRY and CDR2 SYGVKD.

This clonotype was seen a handful of times. This is likely a read error, given that the CDR3 carries no conserved phenylalanine or tryptophan at its end. The rearrangement links TRBV29-1 to TRBJ1-2; no clear D. The CDR3 runs 12 residues. Germline values: CDR1 SQVTM, CDR2 ANQGSEA. The CDR3 coding sequence is TGCAGGGTCGGCGGGGATATCTATGGCTACACCTCC. Translating gives CRVGGDIYGYTS.